The source of this T cell receptor (beta chain) is a study of radiotherapy plus CTLA-4 blockade in lung cancer. Generated by immunoSEQ multiplex PCR, the TCRdb table keeps only in-frame clones and is missing some. Of around 18,000 clones listed, 86% are singletons. CDR3 length equals 12 residues. The V end was cut by 8 bases, the J end by 8 bases, with 15 bases between. Germline lookup yields CDR1 LNHDA and CDR2 SQIVND (reference sequence). This chain connects TRBV19 to TRBJ1-2; D gene ambiguous. This clonotype was sampled from a human donor with non-small cell lung cancer whose response to radiotherapy plus ipilimumab could not be evaluated. This specimen was peripheral blood, taken from a patient treated with radiotherapy plus ipilimumab. The DNA of the CDR3 is TGTGCCAGTGAGGGCCTAAAGGCAGGCTACACCTTC. This gives the protein CASEGLKAGYTF.